The present T cell receptor (beta chain) was sequenced within a study of STAT3 mutations in large granular lymphocyte leukemia. Study-level information: Immunosuppressive therapy was given to more than half of T-LGLL patients.

The assay was immunoSEQ multiplex PCR, and TCRdb's table has in-frame clones only and misses some. The sample contains over 25,000 clones, approximately 86% of which appear only once. Note on this clone: Its antigen is not identified.

The CDR3 extends over 14 amino acids. Germline V lookup: CDR1 SGHRS, CDR2 YFSETQ. Trimming at V came to 0 bases and at J to 7 bases, leaving 2 bases not matched to a gene. Study results and limitations: At least one immunodominant TCR beta clonotype appeared in every T-cell large granular lymphocyte leukemia patient.

The source material was peripheral blood mononuclear cells. This chain uses TRBV5-1 with TRBJ2-1, with 9 positions matching TRBD2. This receptor was taken from a man in his 60s with T-cell large granular lymphocyte leukemia. Some clones in this sample may be carry-over from other donors' samples. The CDR3 protein is CASSLGLAGNEQFF. In DNA form, the CDR3 reads TGCGCCAGCAGCTTGGGGCTAGCGGGAAATGAGCAGTTCTTC.